This T cell receptor beta chain was observed in a study of CD8 T cells in Susac syndrome. About the research overall: Patients with Susac syndrome were therapy-naive, taking corticosteroids, with some also receiving intravenous immunoglobulin, or taking intravenous immunoglobulin alone at the time their blood was drawn.

With random hexamers, reverse transcription was performed on about 0.45 to 1 ug of RNA. Amplification of TCR beta CDR3 was carried out by immunoSEQ multiplex PCR, which covered 54 Vbeta and 13 Jbeta segments. TCRdb independently ran MiXCR on the immunoSEQ multiplex PCR reads; one entry per CDR3 protein. Here the sample spans approximately 50,000 distinct CDR3 sequences, over 90% being singletons. V was clipped by 4 bases and J by 6 bases; unmatched bases: 8. Germline CDR1 is SQVTM and CDR2 is ANQGSEA. CDR3 length equals 15 residues. Sequencing of TCR beta, carried out with a high-throughput approach, was applied to CD8+ and CD4+ T cells from the blood.

Specimen: CD8+ T cells from PBMCs. This clonotype was sampled from a human donor with Susac syndrome. The chain uses TRBV29-1 and TRBJ2-1; 11 bases are shared with TRBD1. CDR3 loop: CSVVSAGQGGNEQFF. Written as DNA, the CDR3 is TGCAGCGTTGTATCTGCGGGACAGGGGGGCAATGAGCAGTTCTTC.